The 30 T cell receptor beta chains given below trace back to one sample, sequenced in a study of Graves' ophthalmopathy and Graves' hyperthyroidism. Researchers took RNA transcripts and amplified TCR beta CDR3 regions from them. HTBI primers were used in a first-round RT-PCR, which preceded a second-round multiplex PCR. TCRdb ran MiXCR on the multiplex PCR reads and lists one entry per CDR3 protein. This sample has roughly 50,000 distinct CDR3 sequences, with around 50% found just once. The specimen sequenced was peripheral blood. These TCRs come from an adult woman with Graves' ophthalmopathy.

In this sample, this clonotype turned up many times. This sequence joins TRBV5-6 and TRBJ1-5, with D perhaps TRBD1 (5 bases). V was clipped by 2 bases and J by 5 bases, with 20 bases between them. This CDR3 spans 17 amino acids. Germline lookup yields CDR1 SGHDT and CDR2 YYEEEE. The CDR3 protein is CASSFRGSGTGDQPQHF. In DNA, the CDR3 is TGTGCCAGCAGCTTCCGAGGGTCAGGGACTGGGGATCAGCCCCAGCATTTT.

Details on this clonotype: A junction end diverges from the germline sequence, so it may reflect a read error. The V call is TRBV6-4, the J call TRBJ1-3; 7 bases line up with TRBD1. CDR3 size: 14 residues. From germline, CDR1 is MRHNA and CDR2 SNTAGT. CDR3 residues: CASTDGTAGNTICF. CDR3 nucleotide sequence: TGTGCCAGCACTGACGGGACAGCTGGAAACACCATATGTTTT.

This clonotype was detected ten times or more. The rearrangement links TRBV7-9 to TRBJ2-3; D unclear. The CDR3 is 13 residues long. The ends were cut back, 1 base at V and 2 bases at J, with 4 bases in the middle. Germline lookup yields CDR1 SEHNR and CDR2 FQNEAQ (reference sequence). CDR3 region: CASSLDITDTQYF. The CDR3 DNA reads as TGTGCCAGCAGCTTAGATATCACAGATACGCAGTATTTT.

At least ten counts were recorded for this clonotype. This chain's CDR3 is CSANDRRWGSEQYF. The CDR3 DNA reads TGCAGTGCCAACGACAGGAGGTGGGGTTCCGAGCAGTACTTC. The chain links TRBV20-1 to TRBJ2-7; TRBD1 might be the D (6 bases). The CDR3 runs 14 residues. The V end lost 6 bases, the J end lost 6 bases, and 21 bases lay between the germline ends. CDR1 is DFQATT and CDR2 is SNEGSKA in the germline V gene (reference sequence).

In this sample, this clonotype turned up many times. This rearrangement joins TRBV28 to TRBJ2-7, with a tentative D call TRBD2 (6 bases). Trimming removed 6 bases from V and 6 bases from J, with 21 bases in between. Germline CDR1 MDHEN, CDR2 SYDVKM. CDR3 length: 15 residues. The CDR3 is CASSPWGTSSSEQYF. DNA of the CDR3: TGTGCCAGCAGCCCCTGGGGGACTTCATCTTCCGAGCAGTACTTC.

This clonotype has a count of ten or more. V and J are TRBV2 and TRBJ2-3, with D possibly TRBD2 on 5 matching bases. There are 15 residues in the CDR3. CDR1 SNHLY and CDR2 FYNNEI come from the germline V gene. V lost 9 bases, J lost 6 bases, and 22 bases lay in between. As DNA, the CDR3 is TGTGCCAGTCGAAAGGAGACTACCAAGGCGGATACGCAGTATTTT. Amino acids: CASRKETTKADTQYF.

V usage is TRBV20-1 and J usage is TRBJ2-3, with 7 bases aligning to TRBD1. J gave up 1 base and V 0 bases, and 1 base lay outside the gene matches. This CDR3 spans 14 amino acids. Germline V gene sequence: CDR1 DFQATT, CDR2 SNEGSKA (reference sequence). CDR3 protein: CSARDRGRTDTQYF. The DNA of the CDR3 is TGCAGTGCTAGAGATAGGGGGCGCACAGATACGCAGTATTTT.

The chain joins TRBV7-8 to TRBJ2-6, with 9 bases lining up with TRBD1. The V and J ends lost 5 bases and 14 bases, in that order; junction bases with no gene match: 10. This CDR3 spans 14 amino acids. CDR1 is SGHVS and CDR2 is FQNEAQ in the germline V gene. The CDR3 DNA reads as TGTGCCAGCAGCCCTACCGGGACAGGGACCCTCCTGACTTTC. Residues: CASSPTGTGTLLTF.

This clonotype was observed at least ten times. A much larger clone sits a single nucleotide away, making a read error possible. The chain combines TRBV20-1 with TRBJ2-7; 7 bases fit TRBD2. Germline CDR1 is DFQATT and CDR2 is SNEGSKA (reference sequence). The V segment lost 0 bases and the J segment 2 bases; nucleotides outside the gene matches: 10. CDR3 length: 16 amino acids. The CDR3 protein is CSARDVGGAGAYEQYF. The CDR3 DNA is TGCAGTGCTAGAGATGTGGGAGGGGCCGGGGCCTACGAGCAGTACTTC.

V and J are TRBV6-5 and TRBJ1-3, with 8 bases matching TRBD1. The junction had 5 bases not matched to a gene; V was cut back by 6 bases and J by 4 bases. The CDR3 spans 14 residues. Per the germline V gene, CDR1 is MNHEY and CDR2 is SVGAGI. CDR3 in amino acids: CASRQGGSGNTIYF. CDR3 sequence (DNA): TGTGCCAGCAGACAGGGGGGCTCAGGAAACACCATATATTTT.

This clonotype was counted many times. The genes are TRBV28 and TRBJ2-1; 10 bases match TRBD2. Germline CDR1 MDHEN, CDR2 SYDVKM. Losses at the gene ends were 4 bases for V and 8 bases for J; bases not matched to a gene: 8. The CDR3 covers 15 residues. In nucleotides, the CDR3 is TGTGCCAGCAGTTCAGCGGGAGGGCTGGTTTATGAGCAGTTCTTC. Translated, it gives CASSSAGGLVYEQFF.

The CDR3 loop is CAISETRREQYF. Written as DNA, the CDR3 is TGTGCCATCAGTGAGACTAGGAGGGAGCAGTACTTC. The V and J genes are TRBV10-3 and TRBJ2-7; TRBD2 is a possible D gene (5 bases). Germline loops: CDR1 ENHRY, CDR2 SYGVKD. The CDR3 extends over 12 amino acids. The ends were cut back, 2 bases at V and 7 bases at J, with 9 bases in the middle.

The table lists this clonotype with many counts. The genes are TRBV28 and TRBJ2-7, with 7 nucleotides matching TRBD2. CDR3 length equals 14 residues. V lost 5 bases and J lost 5; bases outside the gene matches: 9. Germline assignment: CDR1 MDHEN and CDR2 SYDVKM. CDR3 loop: CASSGGGAVDEQYF. CDR3 nucleotide sequence: TGTGCCAGCAGTGGGGGGGGTGCCGTGGACGAGCAGTACTTC.

This sequence joins TRBV5-5 and TRBJ1-1; D not resolved. This CDR3 spans 13 amino acids. The germline V gene has CDR1 SGHKS and CDR2 YYEKEE (reference sequence). Between the trimmed V and J ends, which lost 3 bases and 4 bases, there was a span of 10 bases. CDR3 in amino acids: CASSSQVSTEAFF. The CDR3 DNA reads as TGTGCCAGCAGCTCCCAGGTTTCCACTGAAGCTTTCTTT.

The V and J genes are TRBV20-1 and TRBJ1-6; 9 nucleotides align to TRBD1. J gave up 0 bases and V 6 bases, and 12 bases lay outside the gene matches. Looked up from germline, CDR1 is DFQATT and CDR2 is SNEGSKA (reference sequence). The length of the CDR3 is 18 residues. CDR3 amino acids: CSAGTGGGISSYNSPLHF. DNA of the CDR3: TGCAGTGCCGGCACAGGGGGCGGGATTAGCTCCTATAATTCACCCCTCCACTTT.

Concerning this clonotype: The junction and the germline gene differ at one end; a read error may be behind it. The gene calls are TRBV9 and TRBJ2-7; 7 positions match TRBD1. CDR3 length equals 14 residues. The germline V gene has CDR1 SGDLS and CDR2 YYNGEE. This CDR3 reads CASKTGWDTGELYF. The CDR3 bases are TGTGCCAGCAAGACAGGGTGGGACACCGGGGAGCTGTACTTC. Based on the CDR3 plus reference TRBV9 and TRBJ2-7, the full variable domain is DSGVTQTPKHLITATGQRVTLRCSPRSGDLSVYWYQQSLDQGLQFLIQYYNGEERAKGNILERFSAQQFPDLHSELNLSSLELGDSALYFCASKTGWDTGELYFGPGTRLTVT.

This clonotype was counted many times. This chain links TRBV6-1 with TRBJ2-7; the match to TRBD1 covers 7 bases. CDR1 is MNHNS and CDR2 is SASEGT in the germline V gene. The CDR3 runs 15 residues. Trimming cost V 5 bases and J 1 base; bases outside gene matches: 8. The CDR3 region is CASSLTGTVSYEQYF. The DNA of the CDR3 is TGTGCCAGCAGTTTGACCGGGACAGTGTCCTACGAGCAGTACTTC.

In regard to this clonotype: Possible read error: a much larger clone is one base away. CDR3: CTSSQDQLSARELFF. CDR3 sequence (DNA): TGTACCAGCAGCCAAGATCAACTCTCTGCTAGGGAGCTGTTTTTT. The chain recombines TRBV3-1 with TRBJ2-2; no reliable D call. Germline assignment: CDR1 LGHDT and CDR2 YNNKEL (reference sequence). The CDR3 consists of 15 residues.

The chain employs TRBV7-8 and TRBJ1-3, with a possible D match to TRBD1 (6 bases). The CDR3 length is 15 residues. Trimming cost V 1 base and J 0 bases, with 7 bases left between them. Germline V lookup: CDR1 SGHVS, CDR2 FQNEAQ. CDR3 bases: TGTGCCAGCAGCTTAGTACAGGGCTCTGGAAACACCATATATTTT. This sequence encodes CASSLVQGSGNTIYF.

This clonotype was picked up a small number of times. The genes are TRBV6-4 and TRBJ2-1, with 12 nucleotides matching TRBD2. V shed 6 bases, J shed 8 bases, and the junction held 8 bases outside the gene matches. The germline V gene encodes CDR1 MRHNA and CDR2 SNTAGT. This CDR3 comprises 15 residues. The CDR3 nucleotides are TGTGCCAGCAGCTCAGGACTAGCGGGAACTTATGAGCAGTTCTTC. Its translation is CASSSGLAGTYEQFF.

The rearrangement links TRBV12-3 or TRBV12-4 to TRBJ2-7; D possibly matches TRBD1 or TRBD2 (5 bases each). The CDR3 is 18 residues long. V shed 1 base and J shed 2 bases, with 21 bases lying between them. This CDR3 reads CASSLEGLWGTRTYEQYF. DNA for the CDR3: TGTGCCAGCAGTTTAGAGGGGCTGTGGGGGACCAGAACCTACGAGCAGTACTTC.

The chain is built from TRBV7-2 and TRBJ2-1, with 12 bases identical to TRBD2. The junction had 6 bases not matched to a gene; V was cut back by 1 base and J by 8 bases. The germline V gene has CDR1 SGHTA and CDR2 FQGNSA. This CDR3 spans 16 amino acids. The CDR3 loop is CASSLVASGRAHEQFF. CDR3 nucleotide sequence: TGTGCCAGCAGCTTAGTGGCTAGCGGGAGGGCCCATGAGCAGTTCTTC.

Notes on this clonotype: An end of the junction does not agree with germline; a read error may underlie this. CDR3 in amino acids: CASSLSRASTQGSSGNTVYF. The CDR3 bases are TGTGCCAGCAGCCTCAGTCGCGCGAGCACACAGGGGAGCTCTGGAAACACCGTATATTTT. This chain joins TRBV7-3 and TRBJ1-3, with TRBD1 matching over 7 bases. Germline-derived CDR1 and CDR2 are SGHTA and FQGTGA. This CDR3 region has 20 residues.

This clonotype was seen many times. V and J are TRBV28 and TRBJ1-6; no clear D gene. Germline CDR1 and CDR2: MDHEN and SYDVKM. The V end was cut by 7 bases, the J end by 7 bases, with 8 bases between. The CDR3 sequence is 12 residues long. The DNA for the CDR3 is TGTGCCAGCATGGACTCGAATTCACCCCTCCACTTT. Its protein is CASMDSNSPLHF.

This clonotype was counted at least ten times. The chain recombines TRBV20-1 with TRBJ1-4; 9 bases map to TRBD1. J gave up 6 bases and V 5 bases, and 4 bases lay outside the gene matches. Germline CDR1 and CDR2: DFQATT and SNEGSKA (reference sequence). This CDR3 has 13 residues. The CDR3 DNA reads as TGCAGTGCTGGGGGACAGGGTTATGAAAAACTGTTTTTT. This encodes CSAGGQGYEKLFF.

For this clonotype: A read error is possible here, since a much larger clone lies one base away. The chain is built from TRBV30 and TRBJ2-6; D is ambiguous. The CDR3 extends over 13 amino acids. Germline CDR1 GTSNPN, CDR2 SVGIG (reference sequence). The CDR3 DNA follows: TGTGCCTGGACCCGCCTTGAGGCCAACATCCTGACTTTC. It translates to CAWTRLEANILTF.

The J gene is TRBJ2-5, the V gene TRBV7-2; a possible D gene is TRBD1 (5 bases). The V gene lost 2 bases and the J gene lost 9 bases, with 16 bases spanning the gap. This CDR3 has 14 residues. The germline V gene encodes CDR1 SGHTA and CDR2 FQGNSA. The CDR3 loop reads CASSLRQGNQPQYF. For the CDR3, the DNA is TGTGCCAGCAGCTTAAGGCAGGGCAATCAGCCCCAGTACTTC.

V is TRBV5-6 and J is TRBJ2-3; perhaps TRBD1 as D (5 bases). The CDR3 has 14 amino acids. The germline V gene has CDR1 SGHDT and CDR2 YYEEEE. Trimming left V 0 bases short and J 5 bases short, with 10 bases between. CDR3 loop: CASSLGQLRDTQYF. The CDR3 region has the DNA TGTGCCAGCAGCTTGGGACAGCTAAGAGATACGCAGTATTTT. Using reference TRBV5-6 and TRBJ2-3 for the parts outside the CDR3, the full variable domain is DAGVTQSPTHLIKTRGQQVTLRCSPKSGHDTVSWYQQALGQGPQFIFQYYEEEERQRGNFPDRFSGHQFPNYSSELNVNALLLGDSALYLCASSLGQLRDTQYFGPGTRLTVL.

V is TRBV20-1 and J is TRBJ1-1, with 7 nucleotides matching TRBD1. The germline CDR1 and CDR2 sequences are DFQATT and SNEGSKA (reference sequence). The CDR3 extends over 12 amino acids. With 5 bases clipped from V and 7 bases from J, the junction kept 7 bases outside the gene matches. CDR3 in amino acids: CSAPKGDSEAFF. CDR3 DNA: TGCAGTGCTCCAAAGGGGGACAGTGAAGCTTTCTTT.

This clonotype was seen once. V is TRBV4-2 and J is TRBJ1-1, with 9 bases lining up with TRBD1. This CDR3 region has 14 residues. The germline V gene encodes CDR1 LGHNA and CDR2 YNFKEQ. After removal of 5 bases from V and 0 bases from J, the junction contained 1 base not matched to a gene. CDR3 protein: CASSGTGLNTEAFF. In DNA, the CDR3 is TGTGCCAGCAGCGGGACAGGGTTGAACACTGAAGCTTTCTTT.